This T cell receptor (beta chain) was found in a study of OX40 agonist ivuxolimab in advanced cancers. Across the study: The drug used for patients, ivuxolimab, was an agonistic anti-OX40 (CD134) antibody. The group had a mean age of roughly 65 years, ranged from roughly 23 to 90, and was roughly 80% male. Patients enrolled in dose escalation were diagnosed with hepatocellular carcinoma, melanoma, renal cell or head and neck cancer. Overall study findings and caveats: Normalized T-cell clonal expansion was also low in some nonresponders.

Here immunoSEQ multiplex PCR was the method, and the copy in TCRdb shows in-frame clones only, minus some. The sample holds over 45,000 clones, roughly 78% seen once. The CDR3 has 17 amino acids. The V gene lost 4 bases and the J gene lost 6 bases, with 23 bases spanning the gap. Worth noting for this clone: Antigen unknown.

Sequencing was performed on CD4+ or CD8+ T cells sorted from blood, taken in a trial of the OX40 agonist ivuxolimab. The sequence was collected from an adult with an advanced solid tumor such as melanoma, head and neck, liver or kidney cancer. This chain joins TRBV5-3 and TRBJ1-5; D gene unclear. TRBV5-3 counts as an open reading frame of uncertain function. The CDR3 DNA sequence: TGTGCCAGAAGCGATAAGAGACTTTCTCGATTAGGTCAGCCCCAGCATTTT. It codes for CARSDKRLSRLGQPQHF.